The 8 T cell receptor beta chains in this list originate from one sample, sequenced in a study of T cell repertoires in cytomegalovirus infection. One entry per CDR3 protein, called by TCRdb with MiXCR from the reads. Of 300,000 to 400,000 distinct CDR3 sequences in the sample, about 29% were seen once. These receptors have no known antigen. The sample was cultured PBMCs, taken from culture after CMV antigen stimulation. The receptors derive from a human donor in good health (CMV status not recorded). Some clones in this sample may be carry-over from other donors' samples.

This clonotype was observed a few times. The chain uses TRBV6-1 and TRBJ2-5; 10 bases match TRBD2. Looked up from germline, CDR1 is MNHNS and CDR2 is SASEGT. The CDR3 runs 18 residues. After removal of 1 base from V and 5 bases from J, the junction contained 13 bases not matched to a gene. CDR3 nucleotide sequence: TGTGCCAGCAGTGAAGGGGGTCTAGCGGGGGCCGAAGGGGAGACCCAGTACTTC. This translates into CASSEGGLAGAEGETQYF.

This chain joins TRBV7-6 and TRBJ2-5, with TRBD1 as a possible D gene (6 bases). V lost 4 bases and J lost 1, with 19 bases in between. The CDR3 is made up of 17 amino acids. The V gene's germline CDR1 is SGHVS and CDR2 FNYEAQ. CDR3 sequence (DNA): TGTGCCAGCAGCTCACCCAGGTGGGGGCTTTTCCAAGAGACCCAGTACTTC. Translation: CASSSPRWGLFQETQYF.

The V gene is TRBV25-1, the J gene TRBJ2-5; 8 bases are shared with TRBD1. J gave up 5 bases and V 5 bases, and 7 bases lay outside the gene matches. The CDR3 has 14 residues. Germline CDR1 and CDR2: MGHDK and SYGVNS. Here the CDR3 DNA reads TGTGCCAGCAGTTTATCAGGGGGCGCGGAGACCCAGTACTTC. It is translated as CASSLSGGAETQYF. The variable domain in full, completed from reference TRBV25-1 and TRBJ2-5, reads EADIYQTPRYLVIGTGKKITLECSQTMGHDKMYWYQQDPGMELHLIHYSYGVNSTEKGDLSSESTVSRIRTEHFPLTLESARPSHTSQYLCASSLSGGAETQYFGPGTRLLVL.

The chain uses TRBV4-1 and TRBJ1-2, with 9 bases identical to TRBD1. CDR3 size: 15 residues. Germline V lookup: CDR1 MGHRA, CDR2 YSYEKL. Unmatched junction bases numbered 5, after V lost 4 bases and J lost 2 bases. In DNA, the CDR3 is TGCGCCAGCAGCCCAGGACAGGGGAGCAACTATGGCTACACCTTC. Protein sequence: CASSPGQGSNYGYTF.

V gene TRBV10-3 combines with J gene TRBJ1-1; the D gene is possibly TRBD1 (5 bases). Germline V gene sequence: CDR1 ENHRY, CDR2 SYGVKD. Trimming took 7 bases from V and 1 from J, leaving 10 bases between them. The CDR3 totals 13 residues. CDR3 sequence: CAITPGTNTEAFF. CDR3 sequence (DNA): TGTGCCATCACTCCAGGGACGAACACTGAAGCTTTCTTT.

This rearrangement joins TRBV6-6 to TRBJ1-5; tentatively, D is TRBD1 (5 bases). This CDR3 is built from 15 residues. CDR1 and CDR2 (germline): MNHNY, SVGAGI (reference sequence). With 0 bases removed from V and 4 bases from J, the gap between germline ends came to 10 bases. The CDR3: CASSYSGTYNQPQHF. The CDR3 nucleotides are TGTGCCAGCAGTTACTCTGGGACCTATAATCAGCCCCAGCATTTT.

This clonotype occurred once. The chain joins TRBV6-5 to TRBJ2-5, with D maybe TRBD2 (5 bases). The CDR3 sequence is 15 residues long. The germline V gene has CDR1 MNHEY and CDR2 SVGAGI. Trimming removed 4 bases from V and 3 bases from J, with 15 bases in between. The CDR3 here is CASSSLWRLKETQYF. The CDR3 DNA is TGTGCCAGCAGTTCCCTGTGGAGGTTGAAAGAGACCCAGTACTTC.

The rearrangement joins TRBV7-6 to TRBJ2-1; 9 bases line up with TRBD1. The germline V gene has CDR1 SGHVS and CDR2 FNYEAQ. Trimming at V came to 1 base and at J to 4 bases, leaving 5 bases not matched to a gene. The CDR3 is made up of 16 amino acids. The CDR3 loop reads CASSLVGTGLYNEQFF. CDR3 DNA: TGTGCCAGCAGCTTAGTGGGGACAGGGTTGTACAATGAGCAGTTCTTC.